The 2 T cell receptor beta chains below were found in one sample sequenced in a study of tissue T cells after allogeneic stem cell transplantation. Steroid-refractory graft-versus-host disease after allogeneic hematopoietic cell transplant qualified adults for prospective research-autopsy enrollment. The table came from immunoSEQ multiplex PCR; TCRdb's copy has only in-frame clones and leaves some out. The sample lists roughly 2,000 clones, over 60% occurring once. The input for sequencing was transverse colon tissue, taken at autopsy. Receptors were obtained from an older male patient with steroid-refractory graft-versus-host disease after an allogeneic stem cell transplant. Part of the T cells may come from the graft donor.

This clone was detected a few times. The chain employs TRBV19 and TRBJ2-7; possibly TRBD2 for D (6 bases). The CDR3 has 14 amino acids. Germline CDR1 reads LNHDA; CDR2 reads SQIVND (reference sequence). Between the trimmed V and J ends, which lost 2 bases and 0 bases, there was a span of 8 bases. In DNA, the CDR3 is TGTGCCAGTAGTATACCCGGGGGCTCCTACGAGCAGTACTTC. Residues: CASSIPGGSYEQYF.

The chain uses TRBV3-1 (or the pseudogene TRBV3-2) and TRBJ1-1; maybe TRBD1 (5 bases). V gave up 3 bases and J gave up 4 bases, with 15 bases separating them. CDR1 and CDR2 from the germline V gene are LGHDT and YNNKEL (reference sequence). This CDR3 is 15 amino acids long. The CDR3 DNA reads TGTGCCAGCAGCCACACCAGGGCGTTTTGCACTGAAGCTTTCTTT. It translates to CASSHTRAFCTEAFF.